A single TCR beta chain is shown here with its context. This sample is part of a study of identical twins. Through template switching, a universal primer site was introduced, and the cDNA contained unique molecular identifiers. TCRdb independently ran MiXCR on the 5' RACE reads; one entry per CDR3 protein. This table has hundreds of thousands of distinct CDR3 sequences, approximately 13% appearing once. The CDR3 runs to 13 residues. Germline trimming cut 6 bases from V and 7 bases from J; bases unmatched to any gene: 2. Germline V gene lookup returns CDR1 SNHLY and CDR2 FYNNEI. The same sample was also used in a study of yellow fever vaccine responses in identical twins.

J is TRBJ2-1 and V is TRBV2, with TRBD2 matching over 11 bases. The clonotype originates from a woman aged 18-29 years in good health. The sequenced material came from PBMCs. The CDR3 reads CASRRLAGNEQFF. DNA for the CDR3: TGTGCCAGCAGGCGACTAGCGGGAAATGAGCAGTTCTTC.